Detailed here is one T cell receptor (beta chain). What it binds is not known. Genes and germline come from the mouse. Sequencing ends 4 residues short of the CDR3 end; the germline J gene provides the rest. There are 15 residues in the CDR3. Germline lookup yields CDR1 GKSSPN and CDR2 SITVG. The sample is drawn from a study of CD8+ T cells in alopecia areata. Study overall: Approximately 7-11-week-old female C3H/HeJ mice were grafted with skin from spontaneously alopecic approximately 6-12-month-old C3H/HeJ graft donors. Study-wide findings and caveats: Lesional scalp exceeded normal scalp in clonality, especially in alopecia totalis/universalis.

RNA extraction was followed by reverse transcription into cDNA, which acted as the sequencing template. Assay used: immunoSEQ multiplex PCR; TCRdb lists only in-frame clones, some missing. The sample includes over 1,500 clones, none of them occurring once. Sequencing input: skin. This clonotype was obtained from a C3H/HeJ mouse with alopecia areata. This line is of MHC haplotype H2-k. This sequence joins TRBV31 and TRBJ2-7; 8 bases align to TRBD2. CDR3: CAWSRRGWGDYEQYF. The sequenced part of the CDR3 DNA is TGTGCCTGGAGCCGCCGAGGCTGGGGGGATTAT.